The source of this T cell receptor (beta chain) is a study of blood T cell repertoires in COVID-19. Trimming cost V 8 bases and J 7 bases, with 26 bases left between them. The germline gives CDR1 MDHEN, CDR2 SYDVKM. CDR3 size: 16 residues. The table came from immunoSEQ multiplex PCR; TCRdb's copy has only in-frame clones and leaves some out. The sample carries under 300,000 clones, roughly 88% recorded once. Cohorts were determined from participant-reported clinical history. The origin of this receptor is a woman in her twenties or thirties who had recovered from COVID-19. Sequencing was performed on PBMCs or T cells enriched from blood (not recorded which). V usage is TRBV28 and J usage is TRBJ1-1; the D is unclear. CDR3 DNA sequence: TGTGCCAGCTCCAGCATGCGCCAGACATTATTCGTTGAAGCTTTCTTT. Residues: CASSSMRQTLFVEAFF.